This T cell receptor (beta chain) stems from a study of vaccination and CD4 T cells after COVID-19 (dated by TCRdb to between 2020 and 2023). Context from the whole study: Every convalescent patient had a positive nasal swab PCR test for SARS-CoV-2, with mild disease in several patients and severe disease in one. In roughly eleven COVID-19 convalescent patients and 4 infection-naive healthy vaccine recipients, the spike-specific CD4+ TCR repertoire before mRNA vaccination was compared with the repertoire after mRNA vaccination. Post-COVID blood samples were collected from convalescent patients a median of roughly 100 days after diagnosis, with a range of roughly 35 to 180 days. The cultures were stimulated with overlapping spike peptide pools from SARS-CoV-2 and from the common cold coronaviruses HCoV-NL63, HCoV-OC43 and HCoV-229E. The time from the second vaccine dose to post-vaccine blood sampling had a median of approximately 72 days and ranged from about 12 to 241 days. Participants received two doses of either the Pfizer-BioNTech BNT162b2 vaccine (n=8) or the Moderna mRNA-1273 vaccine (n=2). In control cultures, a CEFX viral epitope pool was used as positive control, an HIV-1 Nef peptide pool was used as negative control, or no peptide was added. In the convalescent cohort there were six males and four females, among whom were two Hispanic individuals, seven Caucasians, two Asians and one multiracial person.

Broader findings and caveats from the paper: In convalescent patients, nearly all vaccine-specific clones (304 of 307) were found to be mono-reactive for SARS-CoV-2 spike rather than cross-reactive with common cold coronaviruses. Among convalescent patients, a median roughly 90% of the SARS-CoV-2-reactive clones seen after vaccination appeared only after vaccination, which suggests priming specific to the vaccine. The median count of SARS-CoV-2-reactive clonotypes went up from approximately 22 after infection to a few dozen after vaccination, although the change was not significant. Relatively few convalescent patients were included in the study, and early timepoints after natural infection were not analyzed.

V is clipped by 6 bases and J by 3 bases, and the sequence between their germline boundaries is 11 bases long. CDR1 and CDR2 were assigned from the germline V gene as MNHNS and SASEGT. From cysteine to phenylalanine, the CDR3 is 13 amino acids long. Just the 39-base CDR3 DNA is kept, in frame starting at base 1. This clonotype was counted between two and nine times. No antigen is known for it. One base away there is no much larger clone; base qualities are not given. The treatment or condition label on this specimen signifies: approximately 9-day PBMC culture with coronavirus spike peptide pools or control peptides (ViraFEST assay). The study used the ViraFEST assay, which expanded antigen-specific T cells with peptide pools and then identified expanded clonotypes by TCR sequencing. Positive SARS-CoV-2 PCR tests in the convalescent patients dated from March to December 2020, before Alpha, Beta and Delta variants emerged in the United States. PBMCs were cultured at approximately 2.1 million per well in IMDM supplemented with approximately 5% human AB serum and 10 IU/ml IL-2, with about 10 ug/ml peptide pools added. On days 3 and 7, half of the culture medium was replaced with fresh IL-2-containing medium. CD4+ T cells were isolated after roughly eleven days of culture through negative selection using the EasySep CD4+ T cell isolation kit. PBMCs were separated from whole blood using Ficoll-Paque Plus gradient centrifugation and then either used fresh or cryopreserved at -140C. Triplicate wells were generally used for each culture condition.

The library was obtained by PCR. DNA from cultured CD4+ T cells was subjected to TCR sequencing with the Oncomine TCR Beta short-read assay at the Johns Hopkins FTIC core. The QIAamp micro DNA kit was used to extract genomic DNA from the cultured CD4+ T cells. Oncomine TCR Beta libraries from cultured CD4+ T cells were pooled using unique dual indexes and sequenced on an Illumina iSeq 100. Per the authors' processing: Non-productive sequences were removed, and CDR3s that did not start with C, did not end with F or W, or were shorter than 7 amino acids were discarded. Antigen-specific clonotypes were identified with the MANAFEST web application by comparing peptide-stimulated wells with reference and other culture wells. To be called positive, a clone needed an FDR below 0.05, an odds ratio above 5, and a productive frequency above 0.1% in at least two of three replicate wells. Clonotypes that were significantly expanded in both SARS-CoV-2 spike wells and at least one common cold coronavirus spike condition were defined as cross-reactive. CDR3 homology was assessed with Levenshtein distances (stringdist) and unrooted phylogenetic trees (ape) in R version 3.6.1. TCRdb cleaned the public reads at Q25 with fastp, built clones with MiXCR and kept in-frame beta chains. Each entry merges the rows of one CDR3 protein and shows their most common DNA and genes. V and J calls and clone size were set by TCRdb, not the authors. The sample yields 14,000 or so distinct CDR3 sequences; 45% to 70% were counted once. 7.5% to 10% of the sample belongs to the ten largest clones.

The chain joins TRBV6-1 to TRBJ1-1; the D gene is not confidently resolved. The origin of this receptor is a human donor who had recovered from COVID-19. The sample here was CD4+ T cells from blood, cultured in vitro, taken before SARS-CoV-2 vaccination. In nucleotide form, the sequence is TGTGCCAGCAGCCGTGGACGGCACACTGAAGCTTTCTTT. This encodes CASSRGRHTEAFF.